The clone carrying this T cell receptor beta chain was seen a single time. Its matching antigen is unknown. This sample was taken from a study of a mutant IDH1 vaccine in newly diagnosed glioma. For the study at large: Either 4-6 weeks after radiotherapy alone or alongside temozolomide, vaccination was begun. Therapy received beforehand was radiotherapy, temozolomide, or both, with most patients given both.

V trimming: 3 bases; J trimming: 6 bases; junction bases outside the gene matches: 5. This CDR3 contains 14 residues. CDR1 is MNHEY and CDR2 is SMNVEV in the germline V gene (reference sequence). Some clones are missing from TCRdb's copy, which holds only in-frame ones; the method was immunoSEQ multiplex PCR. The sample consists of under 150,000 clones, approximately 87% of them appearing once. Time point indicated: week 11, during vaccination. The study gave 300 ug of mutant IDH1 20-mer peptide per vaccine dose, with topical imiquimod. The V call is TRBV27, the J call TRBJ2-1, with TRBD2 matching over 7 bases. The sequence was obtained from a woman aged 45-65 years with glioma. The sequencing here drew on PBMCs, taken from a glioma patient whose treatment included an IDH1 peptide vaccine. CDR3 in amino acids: CASSLASGVNEQFF. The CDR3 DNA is TGTGCCAGCAGTTTGGCTAGCGGAGTCAATGAGCAGTTCTTC.